Each of the 27 T cell receptor beta chains below was sequenced from the same sample in a study of cytomegalovirus exposure and HLA in healthy donors. Produced via immunoSEQ multiplex PCR; TCRdb's table is partial and in-frame only. The repertoire holds 120,000 or so clones, with 86% as singletons. Sequencing was carried out using PBMCs. The receptors were gathered from a man younger than 35 in good health and CMV-seronegative.

The rearrangement links TRBV4-1 to TRBJ1-3, with TRBD1 identical over 8 bases. Per germline, CDR1 MGHRA and CDR2 YSYEKL. The V and J ends lost 3 bases and 0 bases, in that order; junction bases with no gene match: 1. The CDR3 sequence is 15 residues long. CDR3 loop: CASSQDRASGNTIYF. The CDR3 DNA is TGCGCCAGCAGCCAGGACAGGGCCTCTGGAAACACCATATATTTT.

The chain has TRBV16 and TRBJ2-1; 10 bases fit TRBD1. V was pared by 4 bases and J by 12 bases, with 18 bases of the junction left unmatched. From germline, CDR1 is KGHSY and CDR2 FQNENV. This CDR3 has 17 amino acids. Written as DNA, the CDR3 is TGTGCCAGCAGCCCAGGGGGTCGGGACAGGGGCTTTTACGCGCAGTTCTTC. Translated: CASSPGGRDRGFYAQFF.

The V gene is TRBV9, the J gene TRBJ1-1, with 7 bases aligning to TRBD1. The CDR3 runs 14 residues. In germline, CDR1 is SGDLS, CDR2 YYNGEE. After removal of 5 bases from V and 5 bases from J, the junction contained 9 bases not matched to a gene. The CDR3 protein is CASSGGGPRTEAFF. Here the CDR3 DNA reads TGTGCCAGCAGTGGAGGGGGCCCGAGAACTGAAGCTTTCTTT.

This chain connects TRBV28 to TRBJ2-2; TRBD2 agrees at 8 bases. The CDR3 sequence is 14 residues long. CDR1 is MDHEN and CDR2 is SYDVKM in the germline V gene. The V segment lost 7 bases and the J segment 5 bases; nucleotides outside the gene matches: 6. Here the CDR3 DNA reads TGTGCCAGCACCCGGGAGGGCCGTACCGGGGAGCTGTTTTTT. The encoded protein is CASTREGRTGELFF.

This clone came up a few times. This chain joins TRBV29-1 and TRBJ2-2, with 7 bases identical to TRBD2. J gave up 7 bases and V 7 bases, and 12 bases lay outside the gene matches. CDR3 length: 14 residues. Looked up from germline, CDR1 is SQVTM and CDR2 is ANQGSEA. In DNA, the CDR3 is TGCAGCGGAGGGATTAGCGGGTTCGGCGGGGAGCTGTTTTTT. This translates into CSGGISGFGGELFF.

The genes are TRBV9 and TRBJ1-1, with D tentatively TRBD1 (6 bases). The germline gives CDR1 SGDLS, CDR2 YYNGEE. V dropped 0 bases and J dropped 8 bases, with 11 bases sitting between them. The CDR3 runs 13 residues. The CDR3, as DNA: TGTGCCAGCAGCGTAGGACAGGCTTCCGAAGCTTTCTTT. As protein: CASSVGQASEAFF.

The CDR3, as DNA: TGTGCTAGTGGTCCCGGGACAGTTAATGAAAAACTGTTTTTT. Protein: CASGPGTVNEKLFF. V gene TRBV12-5 combines with J gene TRBJ1-4; 7 bases are shared with TRBD1. The CDR3 is 14 residues long. Germline loops: CDR1 LGHNT, CDR2 FRNRAP. With V trimmed by 5 bases and J by 4 bases, 4 bases remained unmatched.

The sample holds one count of this clone. The gene calls are TRBV5-6 and TRBJ2-1, with TRBD1 identical over 9 bases. Germline V CDR1 and CDR2: SGHDT, YYEEEE. This CDR3 spans 19 amino acids. V was pared by 4 bases and J by 0 bases, with 14 bases of the junction left unmatched. As DNA, the CDR3 is TGTGCCAGCAGCCCCGGACAGGGGCGATCCCATAGCTCCTACAATGAGCAGTTCTTC. It is translated as CASSPGQGRSHSSYNEQFF. The complete variable domain, with remaining parts taken from reference TRBV5-6 and TRBJ2-1, reads DAGVTQSPTHLIKTRGQQVTLRCSPKSGHDTVSWYQQALGQGPQFIFQYYEEEERQRGNFPDRFSGHQFPNYSSELNVNALLLGDSALYLCASSPGQGRSHSSYNEQFFGPGTRLTVL.

The chain joins TRBV7-9 to TRBJ2-7; D is perhaps TRBD1 (5 bases). V lost 5 bases, J lost 3 bases, and 14 bases lay in between. The germline CDR1 and CDR2 sequences are SEHNR and FQNEAQ (reference sequence). This CDR3 has 14 residues. The chain's CDR3 is CASSTVTGSYEQYF. CDR3 sequence (DNA): TGTGCCAGCAGCACAGTCACAGGTAGCTACGAGCAGTACTTC. Variable domain in full (rest from reference TRBV7-9 and TRBJ2-7): DTGVSQNPRHKITKRGQNVTFRCDPISEHNRLYWYRQTLGQGPEFLTYFQNEAQLEKSRLLSDRFSAERPKGSFSTLEIQRTEQGDSAMYLCASSTVTGSYEQYFGPGTRLTVT.

J is TRBJ2-7 and V is TRBV30; 10 nucleotides agree with TRBD1. The trim removed 3 bases at V and 6 bases at J, leaving 5 bases unmatched. The germline CDR1 and CDR2 sequences are GTSNPN and SVGIG (reference sequence). CDR3 length equals 13 residues. CDR3 coding DNA: TGTGCCTGGAGCCCCGGGACAGGGGTCGAGCAGTACTTC. This gives the protein CAWSPGTGVEQYF.

The chain couples TRBV6-1 to TRBJ2-7; 7 positions agree with TRBD1. The junction had 10 bases not matched to a gene; V was cut back by 7 bases and J by 1 base. CDR3 length equals 15 residues. Germline CDR1 reads MNHNS; CDR2 reads SASEGT. The CDR3 DNA sequence: TGTGCCAGCATGCGTAGACAGGGAATTTCCTACGAGCAGTACTTC. It specifies CASMRRQGISYEQYF.

V and J are TRBV1 and TRBJ2-7; TRBD2, the table's D call, was not compared with the DNA. TRBV1 constitutes a pseudogene. The CDR3 is made up of 20 amino acids. The CDR3 DNA sequence: TGCACCAGCAGCCCTAAAGTGTGTCCTGTGAGTCCTAGCGGGAGCCACGAGCAGTACTTC. It is translated as CTSSPKVCPVSPSGSHEQYF.

This rearrangement joins TRBV19 to TRBJ1-1; D is uncertain. V was trimmed by 3 bases and J by 3 bases, leaving 8 bases between them. The germline V gene has CDR1 LNHDA and CDR2 SQIVND (reference sequence). The CDR3 totals 13 residues. The DNA for the CDR3 is TGTGCCAGTAGTATGGGCAGATACACTGAAGCTTTCTTT. This encodes CASSMGRYTEAFF.

The chain is built from TRBV6-5 and TRBJ2-6, with D hard to call. The germline CDR1 and CDR2 sequences are MNHEY and SVGAGI. Trimming cost V 0 bases and J 0 bases, with 6 bases left between them. The CDR3 runs 16 residues. The CDR3 loop reads CASSYSLASGANVLTF. Here the CDR3 DNA reads TGTGCCAGCAGTTACTCGTTGGCCTCTGGGGCCAACGTCCTGACTTTC.

The chain joins TRBV5-1 to TRBJ1-3; D gene unclear. Germline V CDR1 and CDR2: SGHRS, YFSETQ. The CDR3 runs 14 residues. V was cut by 4 bases and J by 0 bases, with 8 bases left in between. The CDR3 region is CASSPEASGNTIYF. The CDR3 bases are TGCGCCAGCAGCCCTGAGGCCTCTGGAAACACCATATATTTT.

This clone was counted at least ten times. V is TRBV5-4 and J is TRBJ2-7; the match to TRBD1 covers 11 bases. The J segment lost 3 bases and the V segment lost 2 bases, leaving 1 base of the junction unmatched. The CDR3 is 14 amino acids. Looked up from germline, CDR1 is SGHNT and CDR2 is YYREEE (reference sequence). The CDR3 loop reads CASSFGTGGYEQYF. The CDR3 bases are TGTGCCAGCAGCTTCGGGACAGGGGGCTACGAGCAGTACTTC.

CDR3: CASSPPLMGGETQYF. The CDR3 coding sequence is TGTGCCAGCAGCCCCCCCCTTATGGGGGGGGAGACCCAGTACTTC. The chain employs TRBV11-2 and TRBJ2-5; 7 bases align to TRBD2. V shed 5 bases, J shed 5 bases, and the junction held 11 bases outside the gene matches. The CDR3 contains 15 residues. The germline CDR1 and CDR2 sequences are SGHAT and FQNNGV.

The V gene is TRBV7-6, the J gene TRBJ1-6; D call uncertain. Deletions cut 2 bases from V and 7 bases from J, with 9 bases between. This CDR3 region has 14 residues. In germline, CDR1 is SGHVS, CDR2 FNYEAQ. The CDR3 bases are TGTGCCAGCAGCTTATTCCAGGAAAATTCACCCCTCCACTTT. Residues: CASSLFQENSPLHF.

The gene calls are TRBV14 and TRBJ2-2, with 7 bases fitting TRBD2. This CDR3 has 14 residues. J lost 5 bases, V lost 7 bases, and 7 bases had no gene match. Per the germline V gene, CDR1 is SGHDN and CDR2 is FVKESK. The CDR3: CASIGGRSTGELFF. CDR3 nucleotides: TGTGCCAGCATCGGCGGGAGATCGACCGGGGAGCTGTTTTTT.

The chain uses TRBV30 and TRBJ1-5, with a tentative D call TRBD1 (5 bases). Trimming removed 3 bases from V and 5 bases from J, with 17 bases in between. The length of the CDR3 is 15 residues. The germline V gene encodes CDR1 GTSNPN and CDR2 SVGIG (reference sequence). The CDR3 loop reads CAWSGGQGLYQPQHF. The DNA for the CDR3 is TGTGCCTGGAGCGGTGGGCAGGGATTGTATCAGCCCCAGCATTTT.

The V and J genes are TRBV6-1 and TRBJ2-1; 11 nucleotides agree with TRBD2. CDR1 is MNHNS and CDR2 is SASEGT in the germline V gene. J lost 12 bases, V lost 2 bases, and 15 bases had no gene match. The length of the CDR3 is 17 residues. DNA of the CDR3: TGTGCCAGCAGTGAAAGAACTAGCGGGGGACTCGGAATGGTGCAGTTCTTC. Its translation: CASSERTSGGLGMVQFF.

V is TRBV6-5 and J is TRBJ2-1; perhaps TRBD2 as D (6 bases). Germline-derived CDR1 and CDR2 are MNHEY and SVGAGI. This CDR3 is built from 15 residues. V gave up 0 bases and J gave up 5 bases, with 11 bases separating them. CDR3: CASSYSREPNNEQFF. Here the CDR3 DNA reads TGTGCCAGCAGTTACTCACGGGAGCCGAACAATGAGCAGTTCTTC.

This sequence joins TRBV15 and TRBJ2-2, with D possibly matching TRBD1 (6 bases). V was pared by 1 base and J by 0 bases, with 9 bases between. CDR1 is LNHNV and CDR2 is YYDKDF in the germline V gene (reference sequence). The CDR3 length is 16 residues. The CDR3 spells CATSRGGTPNTGELFF. In nucleotides, the CDR3 is TGTGCCACCAGCAGAGGGGGGACACCGAACACCGGGGAGCTGTTTTTT.

The CDR3 here is CASSPGTGNEKLFF. CDR3 DNA: TGTGCCAGCAGCCCCGGGACAGGAAATGAAAAACTGTTTTTT. This sequence joins TRBV7-8 and TRBJ1-4, with 8 bases aligning to TRBD1. The length of the CDR3 is 14 residues. J was trimmed by 5 bases and V by 5 bases; bases with no gene match: 4. Germline loops: CDR1 SGHVS, CDR2 FQNEAQ.

The V gene is TRBV7-6, the J gene TRBJ1-1; 10 bases match TRBD1. V dropped 5 bases and J dropped 6; count of bases not matched to a gene: 9. Germline CDR1 is SGHVS and CDR2 is FNYEAQ. This CDR3 is built from 15 residues. In nucleotides, the CDR3 is TGTGCCAGCAGCGCAGACAGGGGGCAGATTCCTGAAGCTTTCTTT. This gives the protein CASSADRGQIPEAFF.

The chain recombines TRBV5-1 with TRBJ1-1; D gene unclear. Trimming pared 4 bases from V and 2 bases from J, leaving 9 bases between. The germline CDR1 and CDR2 sequences are SGHRS and YFSETQ. The CDR3 covers 13 residues. The CDR3 DNA is TGCGCCAGCAGCGCCCGTACTAACACTGAAGCTTTCTTT. Translated: CASSARTNTEAFF.

This clone has more than one count but fewer than ten. The CDR3 reads CASSGADLLGADTQYF. The DNA of the CDR3 is TGTGCCAGCAGCGGGGCGGACCTCTTAGGGGCAGATACGCAGTATTTT. The gene calls are TRBV7-2 and TRBJ2-3; TRBD1 is a possible D gene (5 bases). Looked up from germline, CDR1 is SGHTA and CDR2 is FQGNSA. The CDR3 covers 16 residues. Trimming removed 5 bases from V and 4 bases from J, with 19 bases in between.